A selection of T cell receptor beta chains follows, all from one sample in a study of T-cell reconstitution after alpha-beta-depleted transplantation in children. TCRdb independently ran MiXCR on the PCR reads; one entry per CDR3 protein. The sample carries 200,000 to 250,000 distinct CDR3 sequences, 9% to 10% recorded once. Sequencing was performed on PBMCs from the stem cell graft donor, taken from the stem cell graft. The receptors were sampled from a human donor who donated a stem cell graft to a child with SCID. Both conserved end residues are trimmed from each CDR3. Fields, in order: CDR3 protein, J gene, V gene.

ASKLGGLFYNEQF TRBJ2-1 TRBV27
ASSLRQSGELF TRBJ2-2 TRBV5-4
ASRTDTTLGEAF TRBJ1-1 TRBV5-1
SASSLMMQGMHNSPLH TRBJ1-6 TRBV20-1
ASSPGLQVMKNEQF TRBJ2-1 TRBV5-1
ASSPAAGVEKLF TRBJ1-4 TRBV5-6
ASSVAQGGSPLH TRBJ1-6 TRBV9
ASRNGTSGAPGNEQF TRBJ2-1 TRBV12-3/TRBV12-4
ASSRLAGNTDTQY TRBJ2-3 TRBV5-1
SVQRPDRELYSNQPQH TRBJ1-5 TRBV20-1
ASSGDTIGRGLF TRBJ1-4 TRBV7-2
ASSRAKNMNTEAF TRBJ1-1 TRBV6-1
ASRYREAYGYT TRBJ1-2 TRBV5-4
ASSQGTVYGYT TRBJ1-2 TRBV7-9
ASSLRRHIPHTDTQY TRBJ2-3 TRBV28